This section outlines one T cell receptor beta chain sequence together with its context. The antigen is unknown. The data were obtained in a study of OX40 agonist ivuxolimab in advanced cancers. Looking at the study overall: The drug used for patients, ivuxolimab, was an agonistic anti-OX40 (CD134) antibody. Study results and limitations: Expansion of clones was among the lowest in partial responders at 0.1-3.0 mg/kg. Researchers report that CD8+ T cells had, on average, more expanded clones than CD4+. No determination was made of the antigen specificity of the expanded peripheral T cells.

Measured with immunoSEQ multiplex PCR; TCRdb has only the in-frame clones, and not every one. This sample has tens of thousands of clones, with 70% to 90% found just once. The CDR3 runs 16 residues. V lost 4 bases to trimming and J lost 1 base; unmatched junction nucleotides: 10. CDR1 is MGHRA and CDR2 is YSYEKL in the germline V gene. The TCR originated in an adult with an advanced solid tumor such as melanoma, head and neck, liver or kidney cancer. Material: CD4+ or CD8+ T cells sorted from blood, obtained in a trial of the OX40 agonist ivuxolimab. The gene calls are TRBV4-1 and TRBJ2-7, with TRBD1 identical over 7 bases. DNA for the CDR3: TGCGCCAGCAGCCCCCACGTGCCGGGACAGTCCTACGAGCAGTACTTC. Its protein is CASSPHVPGQSYEQYF.